These T cell receptor beta chains were read from a single sample in a study of Graves' ophthalmopathy and Graves' hyperthyroidism. TCRdb called the multiplex PCR reads again in MiXCR, with one record for every CDR3 protein. The sample consists of over a million distinct CDR3 sequences, about two fifths of them appearing once. The specimen was peripheral blood or thyroid tissue (not recorded which). Every receptor here comes from an adult man with Graves' hyperthyroidism. Each CDR3 is given with its conserved first and last residue. The order of the fields is V gene, D gene, J gene, CDR3 protein. The D gene is left open where the match is weak.

TRBV5-1,TRBD2,TRBJ2-2,CASSPNPSGANTGELFF
TRBV5-5,-,TRBJ1-2,CASSLILNYGYTF
TRBV29-1,-,-,CSVDGGRREQFF
TRBV6-6,-,TRBJ2-3,CASNPSTADTQYF
TRBV5-6,-,TRBJ1-1,CASSLVSVTTGTEAFF
TRBV29-1,TRBD2,TRBJ2-1,CSVGTSGYNEQFF
TRBV5-1,-,TRBJ2-2,CASSLVPGPTGELFF
TRBV15,TRBD1,TRBJ1-5,CATSRDSSPWGGDQPQHF
TRBV24-1,-,TRBJ2-2,CATSDLPLEGGLPGELFF
TRBV10-3,-,TRBJ2-7,CATKDTSIPYEQYF
TRBV20-1,-,TRBJ1-5,CSAGYQPQHF
TRBV7-2,-,TRBJ2-2,CASSLLGGYTGELFF
TRBV7-3,TRBD1,TRBJ1-6,CASSTSGQGGSPLHF
TRBV4-1,-,TRBJ2-3,CASSLNGDTQYF
TRBV7-9,-,TRBJ2-5,CASSTYIGGLETQYF
TRBV20-1,TRBD1,TRBJ1-1,CSARVRDRTRTEAFF
TRBV6-2/TRBV6-3,-,TRBJ2-7,CASLSREFAYEQYF
TRBV6-5,-,TRBJ2-7,CATQQIGSTYEQYF
TRBV12-3/TRBV12-4,-,TRBJ1-5,CASSLVQGGNQPQHF
TRBV5-4,-,TRBJ1-5,CASSLPSGGETQHF
TRBV25-1,-,TRBJ1-6,CASSETLGRGSYNSPLHF
TRBV29-1,TRBD2,TRBJ2-7,CSVRPGTSGSSEQYF
TRBV6-5,-,TRBJ1-2,CASSFQGVNYGYTF
TRBV5-1,-,TRBJ2-6,CASSSGAETEAF
TRBV28,TRBD1,TRBJ1-1,CASPGQGMGSTEAFF
TRBV9,TRBD1,TRBJ1-4,CASSHRTGRTNEKLFF
TRBV7-7,-,TRBJ2-7,CASSLHRAPRSYEQYF
TRBV29-1,TRBD1,TRBJ1-2,CSSRQGDGYTF
TRBV19,-,TRBJ1-5,CASKNPKGLQPQHF
TRBV6-6,TRBD1,TRBJ1-6,CASSSRDRHNSPLHF
TRBV20-1,TRBD1,TRBJ1-2,CSARRQGNRYGYTF
TRBV7-3,-,TRBJ2-6,CASSFTTGANVLTF